This TCR beta chain stems from a study of blood T cell repertoires in COVID-19. For the study at large: Both acute and convalescent COVID-19 samples were obtained from the United States, Italy and Spain. The analysed material was cDNA or gDNA that came from T cells, B-cell-depleted T cells, or PBMCs.

There are 16 residues in the CDR3. Germline lookup yields CDR1 SGHRS and CDR2 YFSETQ. Trimming removed 0 bases from V and 1 base from J; junction bases left unmatched: 2. This clone was seen only once. Methods used by the authors: From reference gene primer amplification, estimates of nucleated cell counts were derived. Method: immunoSEQ multiplex PCR; TCRdb's copy keeps in-frame clones and lacks some. The V and J calls and the clone size are those of that table, but D and trimming were determined from the DNA. This table holds about 250,000 clones, nearly 90% found once. This receptor was taken from a man between 18 and 29 years old with active or convalescent COVID-19. The sample was peripheral blood. V and J are TRBV5-1 and TRBJ2-2, with TRBD1 matching 8 bases. CDR3 DNA: TGCGCCAGCAGCTTGGCCGGGACAGGGAACACCGGGGAGCTGTTTTTT. Its protein is CASSLAGTGNTGELFF. Together with reference TRBV5-1 and TRBJ2-2, the CDR3 gives the full variable domain: KAGVTQTPRYLIKTRGQQVTLSCSPISGHRSVSWYQQTPGQGLQFLFEYFSETQRNKGNFPGRFSGRQFSNSRSEMNVSTLELGDSALYLCASSLAGTGNTGELFFGEGSRLTVL.